Below, 4 T cell receptor beta chains from the same sample are listed, as sequenced in a study of blood T cell repertoires in COVID-19. Data came from immunoSEQ multiplex PCR; TCRdb stores just in-frame clones and leaves some out. The table records about 520,000 clones, roughly 88% of them present only once. Sample: peripheral blood. All receptors derive from a human donor in a cohort sampled during active COVID-19.

This clone was counted a single time. The rearrangement joins TRBV28 to TRBJ2-3; D remains unclear. Trimming cost V 6 bases and J 3 bases, with 10 bases left between them. The CDR3 loop spans 13 amino acids. The V gene's germline CDR1 is MDHEN and CDR2 SYDVKM. In DNA form, the CDR3 reads TGTGCCAGCAGCTCCCCCGGGACAGATACGCAGTATTTT. This translates into CASSSPGTDTQYF. The full variable domain, its missing parts supplied by reference TRBV28 and TRBJ2-3, is DVKVTQSSRYLVKRTGEKVFLECVQDMDHENMFWYRQDPGLGLRLIYFSYDVKMKEKGDIPEGYSVSREKKERFSLILESASTNQTSMYLCASSSPGTDTQYFGPGTRLTVL.

The chain combines TRBV5-8 with TRBJ1-4, with 7 bases aligning to TRBD1. This CDR3 is 15 amino acids long. Germline loops: CDR1 SGHTS, CDR2 YDEGEE. V gave up 0 bases and J gave up 7 bases; unmatched junction bases: 6. CDR3 nucleotide sequence: TGTGCCAGCAGCTTGGCGACAGGGTTCGGTGAAAAACTGTTTTTT. It encodes CASSLATGFGEKLFF. The full variable domain, completed using reference TRBV5-8 and TRBJ1-4, is EAGVTQSPTHLIKTRGQQATLRCSPISGHTSVYWYQQALGLGLQFLLWYDEGEERNRGNFPPRFSGRQFPNYSSELNVNALELEDSALYLCASSLATGFGEKLFFGSGTQLSVL.

V gene TRBV5-1 combines with J gene TRBJ2-7; 7 bases line up with TRBD2. With V trimmed by 6 bases and J by 0 bases, 9 bases remained unmatched. This CDR3 comprises 15 residues. Germline CDR1 SGHRS, CDR2 YFSETQ. The CDR3 here is CASKVDGGSSYEQYF. CDR3 in DNA: TGCGCCAGCAAGGTTGACGGCGGGAGCTCCTACGAGCAGTACTTC.

This chain links TRBV19 with TRBJ2-1, with 10 positions matching TRBD1. The trim removed 6 bases at V and 6 bases at J, leaving 5 bases unmatched. Germline V gene data show CDR1 as LNHDA and CDR2 as SQIVND (reference sequence). There are 14 residues in the CDR3. This CDR3 reads CASRSGQGTNEQFF. The CDR3 nucleotides are TGTGCCAGTAGATCGGGACAGGGGACCAATGAGCAGTTCTTC.